What follows describes a single T cell receptor (beta chain). Antigen: not known. The sample originates from a study of T cell responses to AZD1222 COVID-19 vaccine. Study conclusions and caveats: Researchers report vaccine-associated CD4 TCRs spanning spike, with dominance at 160-218 and 743-854. Clonal diversity may have been underestimated, and the donors were mostly white British, with more females than males. Spike-specific TCR breadth and depth rose after two AZD1222 doses.

V dropped 1 base and J dropped 5 bases, with 14 bases sitting between them. The CDR3 loop spans 16 amino acids. Germline V CDR1 and CDR2: SGHTA, FQGNSA. Sequencing was performed with immunoSEQ multiplex PCR; in TCRdb, only in-frame clones are kept and a portion is missing. The data contain approximately 180,000 clones, approximately 90% of them singletons. The source is an adult who received the AZD1222 COVID-19 vaccine. V gene TRBV7-2 combines with J gene TRBJ2-2; D possibly matches TRBD1 or TRBD2 (6 bases each). The starting material was peripheral blood, obtained 28 days after the second AZD1222 dose. CDR3 DNA sequence: TGTGCCAGCAGCTTAGGGCCCCCGGGGGCGACCGGGGAGCTGTTTTTT. Amino acids: CASSLGPPGATGELFF.